The clone carrying this T cell receptor beta chain has just a few counts. Its antigen is unidentified. Germline CDR1 SGHRS, CDR2 YFSETQ. The CDR3 has 16 residues. V lost 4 bases and J lost 0; bases outside the gene matches: 7. The authors ran a second PCR of roughly 6 to 12 cycles using a sample-barcoded 5' primer and a J-beta primer mix. TCRdb processed the 5' RACE reads anew with MiXCR; each CDR3 protein has one entry. The data hold about 1 million distinct CDR3 sequences, with under 55% observed a single time. The data belong to a study of blood T cells in healthy people across ages. Study background: Template switching recovered approximately one barcoded beta molecule for every two T cells. General study points: Estimated diversity that came from one million T cells was considered an underestimate. Because donor CMV status was unknown, expanded clonotype changes were possibly confounded. Per million T cells, TCR beta diversity dropped roughly linearly as age increased.

V is TRBV5-1 and J is TRBJ2-3; 8 bases match TRBD1. The receptor comes from a woman aged 55-70 years in good health. The sequenced sample consisted of blood. The CDR3 reads CASSPLTGVSTDTQYF. The DNA for the CDR3 is TGCGCCAGCAGCCCACTGACAGGGGTTAGCACAGATACGCAGTATTTT. Full variable domain (remainder filled in from reference TRBV5-1 and TRBJ2-3): KAGVTQTPRYLIKTRGQQVTLSCSPISGHRSVSWYQQTPGQGLQFLFEYFSETQRNKGNFPGRFSGRQFSNSRSEMNVSTLELGDSALYLCASSPLTGVSTDTQYFGPGTRLTVL.